The 20 T cell receptor beta chains listed next were all sequenced from one sample in a study of T cell responses to AZD1222 COVID-19 vaccine. Clones were read by immunoSEQ multiplex PCR, and TCRdb kept only the in-frame ones, dropping some. Of about 67,000 clones in the sample, 80% to 90% were seen once. This specimen was peripheral blood, taken 28 days after the second AZD1222 dose. The receptors were gathered from an adult who received the AZD1222 COVID-19 vaccine.

This chain joins TRBV7-9 and TRBJ1-4; no firm D call. CDR1 and CDR2 (germline): SEHNR, FQNEAQ (reference sequence). The CDR3 is 17 amino acids. Trimming left V 5 bases short and J 10 bases short, with 26 bases between. The CDR3 loop reads CASSQILFTVHGGKLFF. The CDR3 coding sequence is TGTGCCAGCAGCCAAATATTGTTCACGGTCCATGGAGGAAAACTGTTTTTT.

V gene TRBV9 combines with J gene TRBJ1-6, with D unresolved. The germline CDR1 and CDR2 sequences are SGDLS and YYNGEE. V gave up 6 bases and J gave up 11 bases, with 12 bases separating them. This CDR3 has 12 residues. The CDR3 nucleotides read TGTGCCAGCACCTCCAGTGGCACACCCCTCCACTTT. Amino acid sequence: CASTSSGTPLHF.

This clone was found once. The rearrangement links TRBV7-9 to TRBJ2-7; D possibly corresponds to TRBD2 (6 bases). The V gene's germline CDR1 is SEHNR and CDR2 FQNEAQ (reference sequence). This CDR3 has 15 residues. Trimming pared 1 base from V and 4 bases from J, leaving 14 bases between. The CDR3 nucleotides read TGTGCCAGCAGCTTAGACCCCGGGCGGGGATACGAGCAGTACTTC. As protein: CASSLDPGRGYEQYF.

The chain links TRBV7-6 to TRBJ2-1; TRBD2 aligns across 9 bases. The V segment lost 5 bases and the J segment 7 bases; nucleotides outside the gene matches: 9. Germline V CDR1 and CDR2: SGHVS, FNYEAQ. The CDR3 runs 15 residues. The CDR3 loop reads CASSHNGGGENEQFF. Written as DNA, the CDR3 is TGTGCCAGCAGCCATAATGGCGGGGGGGAAAATGAGCAGTTCTTC.

This clone was counted once. The V and J genes are TRBV6-5 and TRBJ2-6; D remains ambiguous. This CDR3 region has 14 residues. Between the trimmed V and J ends, which lost 4 bases and 0 bases, there was a span of 4 bases. Per the germline V gene, CDR1 is MNHEY and CDR2 is SVGAGI. CDR3 sequence (DNA): TGTGCCAGCAGTTTCCTCTCTGGGGCCAACGTCCTGACTTTC. It yields the protein CASSFLSGANVLTF.

The J gene is TRBJ2-5, the V gene TRBV12-3 or TRBV12-4, with D uncertain. This CDR3 comprises 11 residues. V gave up 6 bases and J gave up 6 bases, with 8 bases separating them. CDR3 bases: TGTGCCAGCAGCAAAAAAAAGACCCAGTACTTC. This translates into CASSKKKTQYF.

The rearrangement uses TRBV5-4 and TRBJ1-1, with 8 positions matching TRBD1. The ends lost 3 bases at V and 5 bases at J; junction bases unmatched: 6. CDR1 and CDR2 (germline): SGHNT, YYREEE (reference sequence). The CDR3 totals 14 residues. CDR3 loop: CASSSDRVTTEAFF. CDR3 coding DNA: TGTGCCAGCAGCTCGGACAGGGTTACGACTGAAGCTTTCTTT. Complete variable domain (other parts from reference TRBV5-4 and TRBJ1-1): ETGVTQSPTHLIKTRGQQVTLRCSSQSGHNTVSWYQQALGQGPQFIFQYYREEENGRGNFPPRFSGLQFPNYSSELNVNALELDDSALYLCASSSDRVTTEAFFGQGTRLTVV.

The chain has TRBV6-6 and TRBJ2-1, with TRBD2 matching over 7 bases. Trimming took 5 bases from V and 3 from J; bases not matched to a gene: 10. In germline, CDR1 is MNHNY, CDR2 SVGAGI (reference sequence). The CDR3 totals 16 residues. CDR3 loop: CASSTTSGGGYNEQFF. The CDR3 DNA reads TGTGCCAGCAGTACCACCTCTGGGGGGGGCTACAATGAGCAGTTCTTC.

This CDR3 is CASSLGRGSEQYF. The CDR3 DNA reads as TGTGCCAGCAGCTTAGGTCGGGGAAGCGAGCAGTACTTC. The chain is built from TRBV7-9 and TRBJ2-7; possibly TRBD2 for D (5 bases). The CDR3 extends over 13 amino acids. Trimming shortened V by 1 base and J by 6 bases, and 10 bases separated the two germline ends. Germline lookup yields CDR1 SEHNR and CDR2 FQNEAQ (reference sequence).

The chain joins TRBV5-5 to TRBJ1-6; D not certain. The CDR3 runs 14 residues. V was pared by 6 bases and J by 2 bases, with 9 bases between. In germline, CDR1 is SGHKS, CDR2 YYEKEE (reference sequence). The CDR3 here is CASTLTPYNSPLHF. The CDR3, as DNA: TGTGCCAGCACCCTGACCCCCTATAATTCACCCCTCCACTTT.

This rearrangement joins TRBV4-2 to TRBJ1-2; D call uncertain. The V gene's germline CDR1 is LGHNA and CDR2 YNFKEQ. Trimming stripped 0 bases from V and 2 bases from J, with 7 bases between. The CDR3 contains 14 residues. CDR3 nucleotide sequence: TGTGCCAGCAGCCAAGATAGGTTCAACTATGGCTACACCTTC. Protein: CASSQDRFNYGYTF.

Only one count was recorded for this clone. The chain joins TRBV7-2 to TRBJ2-5; 14 nucleotides agree with TRBD2. The CDR3 runs to 17 residues. Germline CDR1 is SGHTA and CDR2 is FQGNSA. After removal of 4 bases from V and 5 bases from J, the junction contained 9 bases not matched to a gene. CDR3 amino acids: CASSSGLAGALLETQYF. CDR3 DNA sequence: TGTGCCAGCAGCTCGGGACTAGCGGGGGCCCTGTTGGAGACCCAGTACTTC.

The chain joins TRBV6-5 to TRBJ1-2; the D gene is possibly TRBD1 (5 bases). The CDR3 covers 15 residues. Per germline, CDR1 MNHEY and CDR2 SVGAGI. Trimming stripped 5 bases from V and 4 bases from J, with 17 bases between. CDR3 protein: CASSTRGKSSYGYTF. For the CDR3, the DNA is TGTGCCAGCAGTACCCGGGGCAAAAGTTCCTATGGCTACACCTTC.

This clone has only a few counts. J is TRBJ1-3 and V is TRBV6-1, with D possibly being TRBD1 (6 bases). Germline values: CDR1 MNHNS, CDR2 SASEGT. V was trimmed by 3 bases and J by 0 bases, leaving 15 bases between them. The CDR3 spans 17 residues. In DNA form, the CDR3 reads TGTGCCAGCAGTGAGGTACTGACAGGATACTCTGGAAACACCATATATTTT. It translates to CASSEVLTGYSGNTIYF.

The rearrangement joins TRBV21-1 to TRBJ1-1. TRBV21-1 is reported as a pseudogene. This CDR3 spans 13 amino acids. In DNA, the CDR3 is TGTGCCAGCAGGTCAGGACCGAACACTGAAGCTTTCTTT. It is translated as CASRSGPNTEAFF.

The chain uses TRBV6-5 and TRBJ1-1; D perhaps matches TRBD1 (6 bases). In germline, CDR1 is MNHEY, CDR2 SVGAGI. Trimming shortened V by 6 bases and J by 3 bases, and 14 bases separated the two germline ends. The CDR3 has 14 residues. CDR3 loop: CASSVQGHYTEAFF. In DNA form, the CDR3 reads TGTGCCAGCAGCGTACAGGGTCATTACACTGAAGCTTTCTTT.

The rearrangement joins TRBV9 to TRBJ2-2; a weak D match, TRBD1 (6 bases). In germline, CDR1 is SGDLS, CDR2 YYNGEE. Trimming shortened V by 3 bases and J by 0 bases, and 9 bases separated the two germline ends. The CDR3 length is 15 residues. CDR3 residues: CASSADRPNTGELFF. The CDR3 nucleotides are TGTGCCAGCAGCGCCGACAGGCCGAACACCGGGGAGCTGTTTTTT.

This chain connects TRBV6-1 to TRBJ1-4; 7 bases align to TRBD1. After removal of 1 base from V and 7 bases from J, the junction contained 6 bases not matched to a gene. The CDR3 totals 15 residues. In germline, CDR1 is MNHNS, CDR2 SASEGT. As DNA, the CDR3 is TGTGCCAGCAGTGAAGAGGAGGGGGCTAGTGAAAAACTGTTTTTT. This translates into CASSEEEGASEKLFF.

This clone was observed a few times. J is TRBJ2-7 and V is TRBV6-5; 9 bases fit TRBD1. The V gene's germline CDR1 is MNHEY and CDR2 SVGAGI. V shed 10 bases and J 7 bases; nucleotides not matched to a gene: 17. The CDR3 length is 15 residues. The CDR3, as DNA: TGTGCCATCAACAACCCCGGGACAGGGATTGTTGAGCAGTACTTC. The encoded protein is CAINNPGTGIVEQYF.

This clone was recorded a few times. This chain connects TRBV5-1 to TRBJ2-3; D perhaps matches TRBD2 (5 bases). The CDR3 is made up of 16 amino acids. Trimming cost V 2 bases and J 0 bases, with 13 bases left between them. Germline V gene lookup returns CDR1 SGHRS and CDR2 YFSETQ. The CDR3 bases are TGCGCCAGCAGCTTAAGGAGTAGCGAAAGCACAGATACGCAGTATTTT. Amino acid sequence: CASSLRSSESTDTQYF.